One and the same sample provided the 26 T cell receptor beta chains below, sequenced in a study of blood T cells in healthy people across ages. A second roughly 6 to 11 cycle PCR used barcoded and J-beta primers. Each CDR3 protein is one row after TCRdb ran MiXCR on the 5' RACE reads. The data hold about 1.8 million distinct CDR3 sequences, with less than 50% observed a single time. Sequenced material: blood. The source of these receptors is a woman in her thirties or forties in good health.

This clonotype was observed a few times. The genes are TRBV27 and TRBJ2-2; D unclear. Germline V gives CDR1 MNHEY, CDR2 SMNVEV (reference sequence). V was shortened by 3 bases and J by 4 bases, with 6 bases between the two germline ends. The CDR3 is 13 residues long. In DNA form, the CDR3 reads TGTGCCAGCAGTTTGAGTCCCACCGGGGAGCTGTTTTTT. Residues: CASSLSPTGELFF.

This chain connects TRBV18 to TRBJ2-5; possibly TRBD2 for D (5 bases). V was clipped by 1 base and J by 2 bases, with 11 bases between them. This CDR3 has 15 residues. Germline loops: CDR1 KGHSH, CDR2 LQKENI. CDR3 bases: TGTGCCAGCTCACCACAGTACGGGAAACAAGAGACCCAGTACTTC. It specifies CASSPQYGKQETQYF.

The chain recombines TRBV12-3 or TRBV12-4 with TRBJ1-1, with 7 bases matching TRBD1. Trimming removed 5 bases from V and 5 bases from J; junction bases left unmatched: 14. This CDR3 contains 16 residues. CDR3 loop: CASSPDREGWQTEAFF. Written as DNA, the CDR3 is TGTGCCAGCAGTCCCGACAGGGAGGGGTGGCAAACTGAAGCTTTCTTT.

The chain uses TRBV12-3 or TRBV12-4 and TRBJ1-2, with 8 positions matching TRBD1. CDR3 length: 16 amino acids. V dropped 5 bases and J dropped 2; count of bases not matched to a gene: 10. Here the CDR3 DNA reads TGTGCCAGCAGTCGGCGGACAGGGTTTAGCAACTATGGCTACACCTTC. Protein sequence: CASSRRTGFSNYGYTF.

The chain employs TRBV3-1 and TRBJ2-1; TRBD2 aligns across 7 bases. This CDR3 has 20 amino acids. The ends lost 5 bases at V and 3 bases at J; junction bases unmatched: 22. Germline V CDR1 and CDR2: LGHDT, YNNKEL (reference sequence). CDR3 sequence: CASSATSLGTNKINYNEQFF. The CDR3, as DNA: TGTGCCAGCAGCGCAACCAGTCTCGGGACTAACAAAATAAACTACAATGAGCAGTTCTTC.

The chain uses TRBV28 and TRBJ2-5; 7 nucleotides line up with TRBD2. V was clipped by 10 bases and J by 3 bases; unmatched bases: 14. Looked up from germline, CDR1 is MDHEN and CDR2 is SYDVKM. The CDR3 runs to 15 residues. The DNA for the CDR3 is TGTGCCACCTCGGGGGAGGGTCGGGTGAAAGAGACCCAGTACTTC. Residues: CATSGEGRVKETQYF.

The chain joins TRBV4-3 to TRBJ1-4; 7 bases are shared with TRBD1. Per germline, CDR1 LGHNA and CDR2 YSLEER. This CDR3 is 17 amino acids long. V was pared by 1 base and J by 6 bases, with 11 bases of the junction left unmatched. This CDR3 reads CASSQGERGRGYEKLFF. The CDR3 DNA sequence: TGCGCCAGCAGCCAAGGGGAAAGGGGGCGGGGGTATGAAAAACTGTTTTTT.

The chain is built from TRBV5-1 and TRBJ2-5; TRBD1 matches at 7 bases. The CDR3 contains 13 residues. V trimming: 3 bases; J trimming: 5 bases; junction bases outside the gene matches: 4. CDR1 is SGHRS and CDR2 is YFSETQ in the germline V gene. The CDR3 coding sequence is TGCGCCAGCAGCTCCGGACAGGACGAGACCCAGTACTTC. This codes for CASSSGQDETQYF.

The genes are TRBV11-2 and TRBJ2-3; perhaps TRBD2 as D (5 bases). Germline lookup yields CDR1 SGHAT and CDR2 FQNNGV. This CDR3 has 15 residues. Trimming stripped 3 bases from V and 4 bases from J, with 14 bases between. DNA of the CDR3: TGTGCCAGCAGCTTGTCATCTCAGAGGGCAGATACGCAGTATTTT. This encodes CASSLSSQRADTQYF. Together with reference TRBV11-2 and TRBJ2-3, the CDR3 gives the full variable domain: EAGVAQSPRYKIIEKRQSVAFWCNPISGHATLYWYQQILGQGPKLLIQFQNNGVVDDSQLPKDRFSAERLKGVDSTLKIQPAKLEDSAVYLCASSLSSQRADTQYFGPGTRLTVL.

This chain connects TRBV12-3 or TRBV12-4 to TRBJ2-5, with 9 bases identical to TRBD2. CDR3 length: 16 residues. J gave up 0 bases and V 7 bases, and 9 bases lay outside the gene matches. CDR3 DNA sequence: TGTGCCAGCACCGGACCCCTAGCGGGGAACCAAGAGACCCAGTACTTC. It codes for CASTGPLAGNQETQYF.

The V gene is TRBV3-1, the J gene TRBJ2-3; 7 bases align to TRBD2. The germline V gene has CDR1 LGHDT and CDR2 YNNKEL (reference sequence). The V gene end was trimmed by 1 base and the J gene end by 1 base; junction bases not matched to a gene: 5. This CDR3 has 16 residues. This CDR3 reads CASSQVGGPGTDTQYF. CDR3 coding DNA: TGTGCCAGCAGCCAAGTGGGAGGGCCTGGCACAGATACGCAGTATTTT.

This clonotype was counted between two and nine times. The chain employs TRBV4-1 and TRBJ1-2, with a possible D match to TRBD1 (5 bases). This CDR3 contains 16 residues. Germline V gene data show CDR1 as MGHRA and CDR2 as YSYEKL. V was clipped by 0 bases and J by 4 bases, with 15 bases between them. In DNA, the CDR3 is TGCGCCAGCAGCCAAGAAGCGGGGCGGCTCGGCTATGGCTACACCTTC. It codes for CASSQEAGRLGYGYTF.

About this clonotype itself: Relative to the germline gene, one junction end is altered; a read error may explain this. The J gene is TRBJ2-2, the V gene TRBV12-3 or TRBV12-4; 8 nucleotides line up with TRBD1. This CDR3 comprises 17 residues. The CDR3 loop reads CASGFLTGGENTGELFF. CDR3 nucleotides: TGTGCCAGCGGTTTCCTAACAGGGGGAGAGAACACCGGGGAGCTGTTTTTT.

The J gene is TRBJ2-5, the V gene TRBV21-1; TRBD1 is the table's D call, not checked against the DNA. TRBV21-1 corresponds to a pseudogene. There are 14 residues in the CDR3. The CDR3: CASSKCGGRETQYF. As DNA, the CDR3 is TGTGCCAGCAGCAAATGTGGGGGCAGGGAGACCCAGTACTTC.

The CDR3, as DNA: TGTGCCAGCAGCCAAGAATCCCCAGAGACCCAGTACTTC. It encodes CASSQESPETQYF. The rearrangement links TRBV14 to TRBJ2-5, with D uncertain. V lost 0 bases to trimming and J lost 4 bases, with 6 bases between them. The CDR3 spans 13 residues. Germline assignment: CDR1 SGHDN and CDR2 FVKESK.

Only a few counts were recorded for this clonotype. The rearrangement joins TRBV4-3 to TRBJ2-7; 7 nucleotides line up with TRBD2. This CDR3 spans 15 amino acids. V trimming: 1 base; J trimming: 5 bases; junction bases outside the gene matches: 8. The germline CDR1 and CDR2 sequences are LGHNA and YSLEER. The CDR3 DNA is TGCGCCAGCAGCCAAGGCGGGAGACGGGGCGACGAGCAGTACTTC. This encodes CASSQGGRRGDEQYF.

The rearrangement joins TRBV20-1 to TRBJ1-2, with 9 bases matching TRBD1. The junction had 4 bases not matched to a gene; V was cut back by 6 bases and J by 2 bases. The CDR3 runs 13 residues. Germline V gene lookup returns CDR1 DFQATT and CDR2 SNEGSKA (reference sequence). This chain's CDR3 is CSAGDRENYGYTF. Here the CDR3 DNA reads TGCAGTGCGGGGGACAGGGAAAACTATGGCTACACCTTC.

The table lists this clonotype with a few counts. The chain recombines TRBV3-1 with TRBJ2-5; TRBD1 matches 12 bases. The CDR3 length is 14 residues. Germline loops: CDR1 LGHDT, CDR2 YNNKEL (reference sequence). J was trimmed by 0 bases and V by 10 bases; bases with no gene match: 3. CDR3 loop: CATRDRGHQETQYF. The CDR3, as DNA: TGTGCCACTCGGGACAGGGGGCACCAAGAGACCCAGTACTTC.

This rearrangement joins TRBV5-1 to TRBJ2-3, with a tentative D call TRBD1 (6 bases). The V gene's germline CDR1 is SGHRS and CDR2 YFSETQ. The CDR3 contains 16 residues. The germline V and J ends were trimmed by 4 bases and 2 bases, with 17 bases remaining between them. This CDR3 is CASSLPGTTYTDTQYF. The CDR3 nucleotides read TGCGCCAGCAGCCTTCCCGGGACAACGTACACAGATACGCAGTATTTT.

This clonotype was detected a few times. A read error may explain this, as a much larger clone is one base away. This chain joins TRBV7-2 and TRBJ2-5; D is ambiguous. This CDR3 comprises 13 residues. The germline V gene encodes CDR1 SGHTA and CDR2 FQGNSA. V gave up 3 bases and J gave up 4 bases, with 9 bases separating them. The CDR3 DNA is TGTGCCAGCAGCTTGTCTATCGCAGAGACCCAGTACTTC. It specifies CASSLSIAETQYF.

In this sample, this clonotype turned up many times. This rearrangement joins TRBV9 to TRBJ2-1; D perhaps matches TRBD1 (5 bases). The CDR3 spans 13 residues. Germline CDR1 and CDR2: SGDLS and YYNGEE. The ends were cut back, 2 bases at V and 4 bases at J, with 7 bases in the middle. CDR3 DNA: TGTGCCAGCAGCGTCGACAGATACAATGAGCAGTTCTTC. Translated: CASSVDRYNEQFF.

The chain joins TRBV6-6 to TRBJ2-5; possibly TRBD2 for D (6 bases). The CDR3 has 15 residues. V was clipped by 7 bases and J by 4 bases, with 19 bases between them. CDR1 is MNHNY and CDR2 is SVGAGI in the germline V gene (reference sequence). The CDR3: CASTPIRGNLETQYF. CDR3 bases: TGTGCCAGCACTCCCATTCGGGGGAATCTAGAGACCCAGTACTTC.

The V call is TRBV10-3, the J call TRBJ2-1, with D perhaps assigned TRBD1 or TRBD2 (7 bases each). V was shortened by 6 bases and J by 7 bases, with 22 bases between the two germline ends. Germline CDR1 and CDR2: ENHRY and SYGVKD. This CDR3 contains 16 residues. CDR3 coding DNA: TGTGCCATCAGCGACGCAGGGGGGGGTAACCGGAATGAGCAGTTCTTC. Its protein product is CAISDAGGGNRNEQFF.

The V call is TRBV4-1, the J call TRBJ2-1; tentatively, D is TRBD2 (6 bases). V shed 2 bases and J shed 4 bases, with 12 bases lying between them. The CDR3 consists of 15 residues. Looked up from germline, CDR1 is MGHRA and CDR2 is YSYEKL. The CDR3 protein is CASSQFSGPYNEQFF. In DNA form, the CDR3 reads TGCGCCAGCAGCCAATTTAGCGGTCCGTACAATGAGCAGTTCTTC.

This chain links TRBV13 with TRBJ2-7; 9 bases map to TRBD1. Germline V gene sequence: CDR1 PRHDT, CDR2 FYEKMQ (reference sequence). The CDR3 spans 17 residues. J was trimmed by 6 bases and V by 3 bases; bases with no gene match: 15. This CDR3 reads CASSLVRGATGGGEQYF. CDR3 coding DNA: TGTGCCAGCAGCTTGGTTAGGGGGGCAACAGGGGGCGGCGAGCAGTACTTC.

This chain links TRBV6-1 with TRBJ2-7; TRBD1 matches at 9 bases. Germline V gene data show CDR1 as MNHNS and CDR2 as SASEGT. The CDR3 covers 15 residues. With 4 bases clipped from V and 3 bases from J, the junction kept 7 bases outside the gene matches. The CDR3 sequence: CASSAGTGIFYEQYF. CDR3 DNA sequence: TGTGCCAGCAGTGCTGGGACAGGGATCTTCTACGAGCAGTACTTC.